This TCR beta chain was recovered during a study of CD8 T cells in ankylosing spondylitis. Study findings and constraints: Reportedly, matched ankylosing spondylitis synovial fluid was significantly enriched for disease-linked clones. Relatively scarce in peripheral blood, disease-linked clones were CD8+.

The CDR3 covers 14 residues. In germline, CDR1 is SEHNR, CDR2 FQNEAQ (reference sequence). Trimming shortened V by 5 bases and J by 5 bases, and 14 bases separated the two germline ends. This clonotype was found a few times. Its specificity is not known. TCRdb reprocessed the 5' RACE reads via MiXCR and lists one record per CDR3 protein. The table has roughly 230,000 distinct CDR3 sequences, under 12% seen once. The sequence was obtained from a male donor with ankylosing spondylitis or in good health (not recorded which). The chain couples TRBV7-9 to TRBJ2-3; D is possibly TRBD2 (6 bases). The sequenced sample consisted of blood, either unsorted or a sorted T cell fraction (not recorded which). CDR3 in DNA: TGTGCCAGCAGCCCCCCTTTGGGAGGAGATACGCAGTATTTT. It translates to CASSPPLGGDTQYF.